Below are 5 T cell receptor beta chains sequenced from a single sample in a study of PD-1 blockade in classical Hodgkin lymphoma. The method was immunoSEQ multiplex PCR; TCRdb's version includes in-frame clones alone and lacks a portion of them. This sample has approximately 27,000 clones, with 70% found just once. In every patient, relapse followed autologous stem cell transplantation, while exposure to brentuximab vedotin differed. The sequenced sample was peripheral blood mononuclear cells (PBMCs), obtained before the second cycle of nivolumab. Every receptor here comes from a human donor with classical Hodgkin lymphoma.

This clone was seen more than once but under ten times. The chain combines TRBV7-9 with TRBJ2-7; 9 nucleotides line up with TRBD2. The CDR3 is made up of 14 amino acids. Unmatched junction bases numbered 5, after V lost 1 base and J lost 7 bases. CDR1 and CDR2 from the germline V gene are SEHNR and FQNEAQ (reference sequence). The CDR3 loop is CASSLGLAGFEQYF. DNA of the CDR3: TGTGCCAGCAGCTTAGGCCTAGCGGGATTTGAGCAGTACTTC. The whole variable domain, remainder taken from reference TRBV7-9 and TRBJ2-7, is DTGVSQNPRHKITKRGQNVTFRCDPISEHNRLYWYRQTLGQGPEFLTYFQNEAQLEKSRLLSDRFSAERPKGSFSTLEIQRTEQGDSAMYLCASSLGLAGFEQYFGPGTRLTVT.

This chain links TRBV4-1 with TRBJ1-2; D may be TRBD1 (5 bases). CDR1 and CDR2 from the germline V gene are MGHRA and YSYEKL. V was shortened by 4 bases and J by 0 bases, with 12 bases between the two germline ends. CDR3 length equals 15 residues. CDR3: CASSLMEGTNYGYTF. CDR3 DNA sequence: TGCGCCAGCAGCCTCATGGAGGGGACTAACTATGGCTACACCTTC.

The chain employs TRBV7-3 and TRBJ2-2; 7 bases agree with TRBD2. The CDR3 runs 14 residues. Germline CDR1 reads SGHTA; CDR2 reads FQGTGA. V shed 6 bases, J shed 2 bases, and the junction held 3 bases outside the gene matches. CDR3 protein: CASRSGGNTGELFF. The CDR3 coding sequence is TGTGCCAGCAGGTCGGGGGGAAACACCGGGGAGCTGTTTTTT.

J is TRBJ1-1 and V is TRBV5-4; D unresolved. The V gene's germline CDR1 is SGHNT and CDR2 YYREEE (reference sequence). V shed 4 bases and J shed 0 bases, with 10 bases lying between them. This CDR3 comprises 14 residues. The CDR3 loop is CASSQEVMNTEAFF. The CDR3 DNA reads as TGTGCCAGCAGCCAGGAAGTCATGAACACTGAAGCTTTCTTT.

The sample holds one count of this clone. The V gene is TRBV7-9, the J gene TRBJ1-5; perhaps TRBD1 as D (5 bases). Between the trimmed V and J ends, which lost 1 base and 3 bases, there was a span of 7 bases. This CDR3 spans 14 amino acids. The germline gives CDR1 SEHNR, CDR2 FQNEAQ (reference sequence). CDR3 residues: CASSLGGPNQPQHF. The CDR3 nucleotides read TGTGCCAGCAGCTTAGGGGGACCCAATCAGCCCCAGCATTTT.